These 8 T cell receptor beta chains originate from one sample sequenced in a study of blood T cell repertoires in COVID-19. Data came from immunoSEQ multiplex PCR; TCRdb stores just in-frame clones and leaves some out. The sample carries about 220,000 clones, 75% to 90% recorded once. Material: peripheral blood. The source is a woman at least 80 years old with COVID-19, enrolled during active disease.

This clone was seen once. V usage is TRBV18 and J usage is TRBJ2-5; 10 bases map to TRBD1. V trimming: 6 bases; J trimming: 4 bases; junction bases outside the gene matches: 8. CDR1 is KGHSH and CDR2 is LQKENI in the germline V gene. This CDR3 has 15 residues. The CDR3 loop reads CASSPGTGAGETQYF. The DNA of the CDR3 is TGTGCCAGCTCTCCCGGGACAGGGGCAGGAGAGACCCAGTACTTC.

The chain is built from TRBV5-1 and TRBJ1-1; D may be TRBD1 (6 bases). Deletions cut 3 bases from V and 1 base from J, with 7 bases between. The CDR3 runs to 13 residues. CDR1 and CDR2 from the germline V gene are SGHRS and YFSETQ. The CDR3 bases are TGCGCCAGCAGCTCACAGGGGAACACTGAAGCTTTCTTT. Translated: CASSSQGNTEAFF.

Turning to this clone: In the same sample, other DNA sequences code for this CDR3. This chain uses TRBV24-1 with TRBJ2-2, with TRBD1 matching over 11 bases. J lost 5 bases, V lost 7 bases, and 2 bases had no gene match. CDR1 KGHDR and CDR2 SFDVKD come from the germline V gene. This CDR3 comprises 14 residues. CDR3 in DNA: TGTGCCACCAGGGGACAGGGGGGGACCGGGGAGCTGTTTTTT. Residues: CATRGQGGTGELFF.

The chain uses TRBV5-5 and TRBJ1-2, with 7 bases identical to TRBD1. V was pared by 2 bases and J by 7 bases, with 2 bases of the junction left unmatched. The CDR3 loop spans 12 amino acids. Germline V gene sequence: CDR1 SGHKS, CDR2 YYEKEE (reference sequence). CDR3 residues: CASSFTGAGYTF. CDR3 nucleotide sequence: TGTGCCAGCAGCTTTACAGGGGCTGGCTACACCTTC.

The V and J genes are TRBV20-1 and TRBJ2-7; possible D gene TRBD2, 5 bases. The germline V gene has CDR1 DFQATT and CDR2 SNEGSKA (reference sequence). V was trimmed by 6 bases and J by 6 bases, leaving 12 bases between them. The CDR3 is made up of 11 amino acids. CDR3 sequence: CSAPDSFEQYF. The DNA of the CDR3 is TGCAGTGCCCCGGACTCTTTCGAGCAGTACTTC.

The chain links TRBV18 to TRBJ2-5; 8 bases match TRBD2. The junction had 10 bases not matched to a gene; V was cut back by 4 bases and J by 3 bases. Germline V gene data show CDR1 as KGHSH and CDR2 as LQKENI. CDR3 length: 16 residues. CDR3 residues: CASSRRGSGIEETQYF. The CDR3 DNA sequence: TGTGCCAGCTCACGCCGGGGTAGCGGGATTGAAGAGACCCAGTACTTC.

V is TRBV5-1 and J is TRBJ2-3; perhaps TRBD2 as D (5 bases). From germline, CDR1 is SGHRS and CDR2 YFSETQ. V gave up 2 bases and J gave up 10 bases, with 17 bases separating them. CDR3 length: 14 amino acids. CDR3 sequence: CASSFSPTEDAQYF. In DNA, the CDR3 is TGCGCCAGCAGCTTCTCCCCCACGGAGGACGCGCAGTATTTT.

This clone was detected only a few times. This chain connects TRBV5-1 to TRBJ1-1; 7 nucleotides agree with TRBD1. This CDR3 contains 15 residues. With 0 bases clipped from V and 6 bases from J, the junction kept 8 bases outside the gene matches. The V gene's germline CDR1 is SGHRS and CDR2 YFSETQ. CDR3 sequence: CASSLGGGLGAEAFF. The CDR3 DNA sequence: TGCGCCAGCAGCTTGGGAGGGGGCCTGGGCGCTGAAGCTTTCTTT.